This T cell receptor beta chain was profiled in a study of blood T cell repertoires in COVID-19. Study summary: Collection of acute and convalescent COVID-19 samples took place in the United States, Italy and Spain.

How the authors handled the data: How many nucleated cells were present was estimated from reference gene primer amplification. The protocol was immunoSEQ multiplex PCR, while the TCRdb copy is restricted to in-frame clones and leaves out a portion. For V, J and clone size, that table is used; D and trimming come from the DNA. Of approximately 200,000 clones listed, about nine tenths are singletons. V lost 6 bases and J 14 bases, leaving 14 bases between the germline ends. The CDR3 totals 11 residues. In germline, CDR1 is MNHEY, CDR2 SMNVEV (reference sequence). This clone was counted only a few times. The study drew participants aged about 18 to 89 years from about two dozen US areas.

The clonotype was recovered from a man aged 25-45 years in a cohort exposed to, infected with or recovered from COVID-19 (not recorded which). The specimen was PBMCs or T cells enriched from blood (not recorded which). The chain combines TRBV27 with TRBJ2-1; D is perhaps TRBD2 (6 bases). CDR3 amino acids: CASRAGTAEFF. For the CDR3, the DNA is TGTGCCAGCAGGGCCGGGACTGCGGAGTTCTTC.